This is a list of T cell receptor beta chains from one sample in a study of cytomegalovirus exposure and HLA in healthy donors. Data came from immunoSEQ multiplex PCR; TCRdb stores just in-frame clones and leaves some out. The sample gives roughly 100,000 clones, 60% to 80% of which show up once; 2.5% is in the top ten. Sequenced sample: PBMCs. The receptors originated from a man aged 35 to 55 in good health and CMV-seronegative. The CDR3 runs from the conserved cysteine through the conserved F or W. D genes are given only for firm matches. The size entry is marked missing in some rows and otherwise reads once, few, many or a size class.

J gene,D gene,clone size,V gene,CDR3 protein,CDR3 DNA
TRBJ2-3,NA,NA,TRBV18,CASSLYDSIRTDTQYF,TGTGCCAGCTCACTATACGACTCGATACGCACAGATACGCAGTATTTT
TRBJ2-1,TRBD2,NA,TRBV7-8,CASSLFLAGEGEQFF,TGTGCCAGCAGCTTATTTCTAGCGGGGGAGGGTGAGCAGTTCTTC
TRBJ2-2,NA,NA,TRBV12-5,CASGHGVTGELFF,TGTGCTAGTGGCCACGGGGTTACCGGGGAGCTGTTTTTT
TRBJ2-7,NA,NA,TRBV6-5,CASSPRSYEQYF,TGTGCCAGCAGCCCTCGGAGCTACGAGCAGTACTTC
TRBJ1-3,NA,few,TRBV6-1,CASSYLNTIYF,TGTGCCAGCAGTTATTTAAACACCATATATTTT
TRBJ1-1,NA,few,TRBV14,CASSQDLSTTAFF,TGTGCCAGCAGCCAAGATCTGTCGACAACAGCTTTCTTT
TRBJ1-2,NA,once,TRBV7-9,CASIAENYGYTF,TGTGCCAGCATCGCGGAAAACTATGGCTACACCTTC
TRBJ1-1,TRBD1,NA,TRBV27,CASSKTGYVTEAFF,TGTGCCAGCAGTAAGACAGGGTATGTCACTGAAGCTTTCTTT
TRBJ2-2,NA,NA,TRBV2,CASSEGERGSGELFF,TGTGCCAGCAGTGAAGGGGAGAGGGGGTCCGGGGAGCTGTTTTTT
TRBJ2-3,TRBD2,few,TRBV18,CASSPLGRTSGGSFPDTQYF,TGTGCCAGCTCACCGCTAGGACGGACTAGCGGGGGGTCCTTCCCAGATACGCAGTATTTT
TRBJ2-7,TRBD1,NA,TRBV5-1,CASSLTIQGADEQYF,TGCGCCAGCAGCTTAACCATACAGGGGGCGGACGAGCAGTACTTC
TRBJ2-3,TRBD2,many,TRBV6-4,CASSDASGGPDTQYF,TGTGCCAGCAGTGACGCTAGCGGGGGGCCAGATACGCAGTATTTT
TRBJ2-5,NA,few,TRBV4-2,CASSPNLDSQETQYF,TGTGCCAGCAGCCCCAACCTGGACAGCCAAGAGACCCAGTACTTC
TRBJ1-1,NA,NA,TRBV6-1,CASKYMGGFTEAFF,TGTGCCAGCAAGTATATGGGGGGTTTCACTGAAGCTTTCTTT
TRBJ2-7,NA,NA,TRBV19,CASSMGHTYEQYF,TGTGCCAGTAGTATGGGACATACCTACGAGCAGTACTTC
TRBJ1-2,TRBD1,NA,TRBV7-9,CASSSGQGLSAYGYTF,TGTGCCAGCAGCTCCGGACAGGGCCTATCCGCCTATGGCTACACCTTC
TRBJ1-1,NA,NA,TRBV12-2,CASRPPQGLYTEAFF,TGTGCAAGTCGCCCTCCTCAGGGACTTTACACTGAAGCTTTCTTT
TRBJ1-5,NA,few,TRBV6-6,CASTQQGFAQPQHF,TGTGCCAGCACTCAACAGGGTTTCGCCCAGCCCCAGCATTTT
TRBJ2-1,NA,NA,TRBV10-1,CASSESAAEQFF,TGCGCCAGCAGTGAGTCAGCCGCTGAGCAGTTCTTC
TRBJ2-7,NA,NA,TRBV25-1,CASSPPLVPYEQYF,TGTGCCAGCTCGCCCCCTTTAGTTCCCTACGAGCAGTACTTC